This T cell receptor (beta chain) was recorded in a study of beta chain features in type 1 diabetes. Study summary: Healthy donors and patients showed comparable age, gender and cell yields.

Reverse transcribing all isolated RNA meant expressed TCRB transcripts were sequenced. Assay: immunoSEQ multiplex PCR; the TCRdb copy retains only in-frame clones and omits some. This table has about 640,000 clones, around 11% appearing once. Whole-study results and caveats: When VDJ junctions were examined, type 1 diabetes patients showed fewer insertions and more deletions. Shorter TCRB CDR3s, moderately but significantly so, were found in Type 1 diabetes patients in all four CD4+ subsets.

The CDR3 consists of 15 residues. Germline V lookup: CDR1 SGDLS, CDR2 YYNGEE. The V and J ends lost 0 bases and 3 bases respectively, with 9 bases between them. Concerning this clone itself: Its antigen is unknown.

V is TRBV9 and J is TRBJ1-4, with D unclear. The clonotype comes from a man aged 25 to 40 with type 1 diabetes. Sequencing was performed on naive CD4+ T cells from blood. The CDR3 DNA is TGTGCCAGCAGCGTAGGATGGATGGCTAATGAAAAACTGTTTTTT. Amino acids: CASSVGWMANEKLFF.